The present TCR beta chain was sequenced within a study of T cell repertoires and Cas9 in healthy adults. For the study at large: Characterization of SpCas9-reactive CD4 and CD8 T cells covered multi-effector potency, cytotoxicity and lineage.

This CDR3 is 15 amino acids long. V dropped 7 bases and J dropped 7 bases, with 22 bases sitting between them. CDR1 and CDR2 (germline): MGHDK, SYGVNS. The table came from immunoSEQ multiplex PCR; TCRdb's copy has only in-frame clones and leaves some out. Among about 15,000 clones listed, around 90% were seen once. Sequencing used Tregs (CD4+, CD25+, CD127-, CD137-, CD154-) from PBMCs; culture status not recorded. This sequence originates from a human donor in good health. The chain couples TRBV25-1 to TRBJ1-2, with unresolved D. The CDR3 bases are TGTGCCAGCACTCCAACCGGGGTGGGGTTGGTTGGCTACACCTTC. Protein product: CASTPTGVGLVGYTF.